This passage covers 29 T cell receptor beta chains from one sample sequenced in a study of blood T cells in healthy people across ages. The use of a sample-barcoded 5' primer and a J-beta primer mix characterized a second PCR of about 7 to 12 cycles. TCRdb reprocessed the 5' RACE reads via MiXCR and lists one record per CDR3 protein. The table includes roughly 930,000 distinct CDR3 sequences, about 48% detected once. Sequenced sample: blood. The source is a man under 40 in good health.

This clonotype was recorded a few times. The rearrangement uses TRBV10-2 and TRBJ2-4; 10 bases are shared with TRBD1. Judging by the DNA end, TRBJ2-7 fits better; the J call may be wrong. The CDR3 is made up of 15 amino acids. Germline CDR1 reads WSHSY; CDR2 reads SAAADI. As DNA, the CDR3 is TGCGCCAGCAGGACCGGACAGGGGGAAGCTGTCGAGCAGTACTTC. Translation gives CASRTGQGEAVEQYF.

Only a few counts were recorded for this clonotype. V gene TRBV6-5 combines with J gene TRBJ2-2; 7 positions agree with TRBD1. The trim removed 0 bases at V and 6 bases at J, leaving 10 bases unmatched. This CDR3 has 17 amino acids. Germline lookup yields CDR1 MNHEY and CDR2 SVGAGI. The CDR3 is CASSYSQDRFLAGELFF. The CDR3 DNA follows: TGTGCCAGCAGTTACTCCCAGGACAGGTTCCTCGCCGGGGAGCTGTTTTTT.

This chain links TRBV25-1 with TRBJ1-6; perhaps TRBD1 as D (6 bases). Per the germline V gene, CDR1 is MGHDK and CDR2 is SYGVNS. The CDR3 spans 17 residues. Trimming took 1 base from V and 9 from J, leaving 19 bases between them. CDR3 region: CASSESPHSGEGSPLHF. The CDR3 nucleotides read TGTGCCAGCAGTGAATCCCCCCATTCAGGGGAAGGTTCACCCCTCCACTTT.

The chain couples TRBV11-2 to TRBJ2-4, with unresolved D. Germline CDR1 SGHAT, CDR2 FQNNGV. The CDR3 covers 18 residues. Trimming took 4 bases from V and 1 from J, leaving 20 bases between them. CDR3 in amino acids: CASSSISPRNSAKNIQYF. In nucleotides, the CDR3 is TGTGCCAGCAGCTCCATCTCCCCCAGGAATAGTGCCAAAAACATTCAGTACTTC.

This rearrangement joins TRBV3-1 to TRBJ1-5, with unresolved D. There are 15 residues in the CDR3. Germline lookup yields CDR1 LGHDT and CDR2 YNNKEL (reference sequence). Trimming left V 0 bases short and J 3 bases short, with 9 bases between. The CDR3, as DNA: TGTGCCAGCAGCCAAGATCTGGCACACAATCAGCCCCAGCATTTT. Translating gives CASSQDLAHNQPQHF.

CDR3 sequence reads: CSARPERGNQPQHF. The CDR3 DNA is TGCAGTGCTAGACCCGAAAGGGGCAATCAGCCCCAGCATTTT. This sequence joins TRBV20-1 and TRBJ1-5; D gene uncertain. The CDR3 sequence is 14 residues long. Deletions cut 2 bases from V and 2 bases from J, with 10 bases between. The germline CDR1 and CDR2 sequences are DFQATT and SNEGSKA (reference sequence).

V usage is TRBV21-1 and J usage is TRBJ2-3; the table's D call, TRBD2, was not checked against the DNA. TRBV21-1 corresponds to a pseudogene. CDR3 length: 18 amino acids. The CDR3 DNA is TGTGCCAGCACCCCGAAGACTAGCGGGGGGGCTAGCACAGATACGCAGTATTTT. Its translation is CASTPKTSGGASTDTQYF.

This sequence joins TRBV6-5 and TRBJ2-1, with a weak D call TRBD1 (6 bases). Germline CDR1 reads MNHEY; CDR2 reads SVGAGI. This CDR3 is 14 amino acids long. V shed 4 bases and J shed 9 bases, with 16 bases lying between them. The CDR3: CASSSGTTVGEQFF. The CDR3 DNA sequence: TGTGCCAGCAGTTCCGGGACAACTGTCGGTGAGCAGTTCTTC.

The rearrangement joins TRBV5-1 to TRBJ2-5, with TRBD2 matching over 7 bases. The CDR3 covers 19 residues. The germline V gene has CDR1 SGHRS and CDR2 YFSETQ. V lost 0 bases and J lost 0; bases outside the gene matches: 14. CDR3 DNA: TGCGCCAGCAGCTTGGAGTCCGTCGGGGGGACCTGGTACCAAGAGACCCAGTACTTC. This gives the protein CASSLESVGGTWYQETQYF.

In the case of this clonotype: The junction departs from the called germline gene at one end, perhaps through a read error. V usage is TRBV9 and J usage is TRBJ2-1, with no clear D. The CDR3 runs 16 residues. Germline-derived CDR1 and CDR2 are SGDLS and YYNGEE. The CDR3 here is CASSVDTASSHNEQFF. The CDR3 region has the DNA TGTGCCAGCAGCGTAGACACCGCCAGCTCCCACAATGAGCAGTTCTTC.

The chain carries TRBV4-1 and TRBJ2-7; 7 bases align to TRBD1. V dropped 1 base and J dropped 4; count of bases not matched to a gene: 10. The CDR3 has 16 residues. The germline gives CDR1 MGHRA, CDR2 YSYEKL. The CDR3: CASSQAPDREIYEQYF. The CDR3, as DNA: TGCGCCAGCAGCCAAGCCCCCGACAGGGAAATATACGAGCAGTACTTC.

The chain links TRBV7-9 to TRBJ1-2; 8 bases are a match to TRBD1. CDR3 length: 15 residues. Germline loops: CDR1 SEHNR, CDR2 FQNEAQ (reference sequence). After removal of 3 bases from V and 3 bases from J, the junction contained 6 bases not matched to a gene. CDR3: CASSFTTGEDYGYTF. CDR3 bases: TGTGCCAGCAGCTTTACGACAGGGGAGGACTATGGCTACACCTTC.

The chain combines TRBV12-3 or TRBV12-4 with TRBJ1-2; D unclear. The CDR3 covers 11 residues. V was trimmed by 8 bases and J by 6 bases, leaving 10 bases between them. The CDR3 sequence: CASRSENGYTF. The CDR3 bases are TGTGCCAGCCGTTCCGAAAATGGCTACACCTTC.

This clonotype was counted between two and nine times. V is TRBV4-1 and J is TRBJ2-3; maybe TRBD2 (6 bases). Deletions cut 4 bases from V and 4 bases from J, with 21 bases between. Germline V gene data show CDR1 as MGHRA and CDR2 as YSYEKL. The CDR3 totals 17 residues. CDR3 loop: CASSRSKLSGVADTQYF. In DNA, the CDR3 is TGCGCCAGCAGCCGAAGCAAATTGTCGGGAGTCGCAGATACGCAGTATTTT.

The chain joins TRBV24-1 to TRBJ2-7; a weak D match, TRBD1 (6 bases). Germline V gene lookup returns CDR1 KGHDR and CDR2 SFDVKD. The CDR3 length is 14 residues. V shed 3 bases and J shed 2 bases, with 10 bases lying between them. In nucleotides, the CDR3 is TGTGCCACCAGTGATCGACAGGTCCCCTACGAGCAGTACTTC. It encodes CATSDRQVPYEQYF.

The chain combines TRBV7-6 with TRBJ2-1, with D possibly being TRBD2 (7 bases). Trimming removed 1 base at V and 4 bases at J, with 17 bases between. CDR1 and CDR2 from the germline V gene are SGHVS and FNYEAQ. The CDR3 covers 17 residues. CDR3 loop: CASSLGFEGGGYNEQFF. CDR3 nucleotides: TGTGCCAGCAGCTTAGGGTTTGAGGGAGGGGGGTACAATGAGCAGTTCTTC. The full variable domain, its missing parts supplied by reference TRBV7-6 and TRBJ2-1, is GAGVSQSPRYKVTKRGQDVALRCDPISGHVSLYWYRQALGQGPEFLTYFNYEAQQDKSGLPNDRFSAERPEGSISTLTIQRTEQRDSAMYRCASSLGFEGGGYNEQFFGPGTRLTVL.

This clonotype was seen only a few times. J is TRBJ1-2 and V is TRBV28, with 7 bases aligning to TRBD1. From germline, CDR1 is MDHEN and CDR2 SYDVKM. The junction had 9 bases not matched to a gene; V was cut back by 5 bases and J by 6 bases. This CDR3 is 14 amino acids long. The CDR3 sequence: CASSQGGTVDGYTF. The CDR3 DNA follows: TGTGCCAGCAGTCAAGGGGGCACCGTCGATGGCTACACCTTC.

Only a few counts were recorded for this clonotype. The genes are TRBV6-5 and TRBJ2-7; 10 positions agree with TRBD1. The end of the DNA aligns better with TRBJ2-5, so the J call may be wrong. The CDR3 extends over 16 amino acids. Germline CDR1 reads MNHEY; CDR2 reads SVGAGI. The CDR3 DNA reads as TGTGCCAGCAGTTCCCAAAGGGGACAGGGGAAGGAGACCCAGTACTTC. As protein: CASSSQRGQGKETQYF.

Remarks on this clonotype: Possible read error: a much larger clone is one base away. The chain is built from TRBV7-9 and TRBJ2-3, with D maybe TRBD1 (5 bases). Germline CDR1 and CDR2: SEHNR and FQNEAQ (reference sequence). There are 15 residues in the CDR3. CDR3 in DNA: TGTGCCAGCAGCTTTGGACAACCAAGCACAGATACGCGGTATTTT. Amino acid sequence: CASSFGQPSTDTRYF.

The V and J genes are TRBV4-2 and TRBJ1-1, with D maybe TRBD1 (5 bases). Per germline, CDR1 LGHNA and CDR2 YNFKEQ. Deletions cut 0 bases from V and 6 bases from J, with 14 bases between. The CDR3 consists of 15 residues. The CDR3 region has the DNA TGTGCCAGCAGCCAAGATCCGAATGAGGGACCTGAAGCTTTCTTT. This translates into CASSQDPNEGPEAFF.

The genes are TRBV5-1 and TRBJ2-7, with D perhaps TRBD2 (6 bases). Trimming stripped 5 bases from V and 3 bases from J, with 12 bases between. Looked up from germline, CDR1 is SGHRS and CDR2 is YFSETQ. This CDR3 is built from 13 residues. The CDR3 region has the DNA TGCGCCAGCAGAACGGGACTCAACTACGAGCAGTACTTC. It encodes CASRTGLNYEQYF.

The sample holds a few counts of this clonotype. The chain employs TRBV5-1 and TRBJ2-5, with D unresolved. V lost 4 bases and J lost 1, with 11 bases in between. Germline V gives CDR1 SGHRS, CDR2 YFSETQ. The CDR3 has 14 residues. In DNA, the CDR3 is TGCGCCAGCAGCGTGGACGGATTCCAAGAGACCCAGTACTTC. As protein: CASSVDGFQETQYF.

This rearrangement joins TRBV6-2 or TRBV6-3 to TRBJ1-6; D possibly corresponds to TRBD1 (5 bases). CDR1 and CDR2 from the germline V gene are MNHEY and SVGEGT. Trimming shortened V by 5 bases and J by 9 bases, and 14 bases separated the two germline ends. The CDR3 contains 14 residues. The CDR3 region is CASSTEGVVSPLHF. Here the CDR3 DNA reads TGTGCCAGCAGTACTGAAGGGGTGGTTTCACCCCTCCACTTT.

This clonotype is categorized as medium-sized. V and J are TRBV5-1 and TRBJ2-1, with 11 bases identical to TRBD2. The CDR3 totals 17 residues. The ends lost 4 bases at V and 6 bases at J; junction bases unmatched: 12. Germline V gene sequence: CDR1 SGHRS, CDR2 YFSETQ. The CDR3 spells CASSPSPLAGGRNEQFF. CDR3 DNA sequence: TGCGCCAGCAGCCCAAGTCCTTTAGCGGGGGGGCGCAATGAGCAGTTCTTC.

This sequence joins TRBV18 and TRBJ2-3, with a weak D call TRBD2 (5 bases). The V end lost 3 bases, the J end lost 4 bases, and 11 bases lay between the germline ends. The CDR3 consists of 14 residues. Germline loops: CDR1 KGHSH, CDR2 LQKENI. CDR3 DNA sequence: TGTGCCAGCTCACCCCCTAGCAATGCAGATACGCAGTATTTT. Translating gives CASSPPSNADTQYF.

This chain links TRBV6-2 or TRBV6-3 with TRBJ2-5, with a tentative D call TRBD2 (5 bases). Trimming cost V 6 bases and J 3 bases, with 8 bases left between them. Germline V gives CDR1 MNHEY, CDR2 SVGEGT. The CDR3 loop spans 12 amino acids. The CDR3 nucleotides read TGTGCCAGCAGGGACTCTAAAGAGACCCAGTACTTC. Amino acid sequence: CASRDSKETQYF.

The V and J genes are TRBV27 and TRBJ2-7; D is uncertain. This CDR3 has 13 residues. V was shortened by 5 bases and J by 3 bases, with 11 bases between the two germline ends. Germline CDR1 reads MNHEY; CDR2 reads SMNVEV (reference sequence). Here the CDR3 DNA reads TGTGCCAGCAGTGTAAGGATATACTACGAGCAGTACTTC. Protein: CASSVRIYYEQYF.

In its sample, this clonotype was seen many times. This chain uses TRBV3-1 with TRBJ1-5; no firm D call. The V and J ends lost 0 bases and 6 bases respectively, with 6 bases between them. CDR1 LGHDT and CDR2 YNNKEL come from the germline V gene (reference sequence). CDR3 length equals 13 residues. CDR3 in DNA: TGTGCCAGCAGCCAAGATCGGGGTCAGCCCCAGCATTTT. Protein sequence: CASSQDRGQPQHF.

This clonotype was seen a single time. An end of the junction does not agree with germline; a read error may underlie this. V and J are TRBV4-1 and TRBJ2-1; TRBD2 matches at 9 bases. The end of the DNA fits TRBJ2-7 better, so the J call may be wrong. Germline values: CDR1 MGHRA, CDR2 YSYEKL. There are 16 residues in the CDR3. The CDR3 here is CTSSQERGAGYNEQYF. As DNA, the CDR3 is TGCACCAGCAGCCAAGAGCGGGGGGCCGGTTACAATGAGCAGTACTTC.